The 30 T cell receptor beta chains presented below share a single source sample, sequenced in a study of cytomegalovirus exposure and HLA in healthy donors. PCR employed 60 Vbeta and 13 Jbeta primers. Using immunoSEQ multiplex PCR, the repertoire was profiled, and TCRdb retains in-frame clones only, with some absent. The table records about 120,000 clones, 81% of them present only once. Sequencing was performed on PBMCs. Receptors were obtained from a woman in her twenties or thirties in good health and CMV-seronegative.

The chain is built from TRBV28 and TRBJ2-2, with 8 bases that match TRBD2. The J segment lost 5 bases and the V segment lost 3 bases, leaving 5 bases of the junction unmatched. CDR1 is MDHEN and CDR2 is SYDVKM in the germline V gene. CDR3 length equals 15 residues. The CDR3 protein is CASSFKGLETGELFF. The CDR3 DNA follows: TGTGCCAGCAGTTTCAAGGGACTAGAAACCGGGGAGCTGTTTTTT.

The chain couples TRBV6-1 to TRBJ2-1, with TRBD1 identical over 9 bases. The CDR3 consists of 13 residues. With V trimmed by 6 bases and J by 12 bases, 9 bases remained unmatched. Germline-derived CDR1 and CDR2 are MNHNS and SASEGT. The CDR3 DNA sequence: TGTGCCAGCAGGGGGACAGGGCACAGTGGGCAGTTCTTC. Its protein is CASRGTGHSGQFF.

The chain combines TRBV9 with TRBJ2-1, with D perhaps matching TRBD2 (6 bases). Germline values: CDR1 SGDLS, CDR2 YYNGEE. This CDR3 contains 16 residues. Trimming stripped 3 bases from V and 7 bases from J, with 20 bases between. For the CDR3, the DNA is TGTGCCAGCAGCGAGGAGGCCGGGACTCTACAGAATGAGCAGTTCTTC. Residues: CASSEEAGTLQNEQFF.

This clone has only a few counts. V gene TRBV2 combines with J gene TRBJ2-3; 10 bases line up with TRBD2. The CDR3 has 15 residues. Per the germline V gene, CDR1 is SNHLY and CDR2 is FYNNEI. The trim removed 6 bases at V and 1 base at J, leaving 4 bases unmatched. The CDR3 bases are TGTGCCAGCAGGGCTACTAGCGGGGGCACAGATACGCAGTATTTT. Amino acids: CASRATSGGTDTQYF.

The chain couples TRBV6-1 to TRBJ2-7; D not resolved. CDR1 and CDR2 from the germline V gene are MNHNS and SASEGT. CDR3 length: 15 amino acids. Trimming stripped 7 bases from V and 4 bases from J, with 20 bases between. In nucleotides, the CDR3 is TGTGCCAGCACCACTGCCCCATCCCCTCTTTACGAGCAGTACTTC. Encoded protein: CASTTAPSPLYEQYF.

The chain uses TRBV7-4 and TRBJ1-3; D is perhaps TRBD1 (6 bases). CDR1 and CDR2 from the germline V gene are SGHVT and SQSDAQ. With 1 base removed from V and 0 bases from J, the gap between germline ends came to 10 bases. There are 16 residues in the CDR3. CDR3 nucleotides: TGTGCCAGCAGCTTAGACCAGGGGAGCTCTGGAAACACCATATATTTT. This encodes CASSLDQGSSGNTIYF. Combining the CDR3 with reference TRBV7-4 and TRBJ1-3 gives the whole variable domain GAGVSQSPRYKVAKRGRDVALRCDSISGHVTLYWYRQTLGQGSEVLTYSQSDAQRDKSGRPSGRFSAERPERSVSTLKIQRTEQGDSAVYLCASSLDQGSSGNTIYFGEGSWLTVV.

The rearrangement joins TRBV6-4 to TRBJ2-1; 10 nucleotides line up with TRBD1. Germline CDR1 MRHNA, CDR2 SNTAGT. This CDR3 has 12 amino acids. Trimming took 4 bases from V and 13 from J; bases not matched to a gene: 4. The CDR3, as DNA: TGTGCCAGCAGTGGGACAGGGGGGCAACAGTTCTTC. This translates into CASSGTGGQQFF.

This rearrangement joins TRBV4-3 to TRBJ1-1, with 7 bases aligning to TRBD1. Germline V gives CDR1 LGHNA, CDR2 YSLEER. The CDR3 runs to 15 residues. Trimming removed 0 bases from V and 3 bases from J; junction bases left unmatched: 4. The CDR3 region is CASSQDLGGYTEAFF. The CDR3 DNA sequence: TGCGCCAGCAGCCAAGACTTAGGGGGCTACACTGAAGCTTTCTTT.

The chain carries TRBV6-4 and TRBJ2-3; 7 bases agree with TRBD2. Germline CDR1 and CDR2: MRHNA and SNTAGT. J was trimmed by 5 bases and V by 5 bases; bases with no gene match: 13. This CDR3 region has 16 residues. The CDR3 protein is CASSYSGPPIGDTQYF. The CDR3 DNA is TGTGCCAGCAGTTATAGCGGGCCACCAATAGGAGATACGCAGTATTTT.

This chain connects TRBV11-3 to TRBJ2-2; the match to TRBD2 covers 8 bases. The CDR3 contains 15 residues. CDR1 SGHNT and CDR2 YENEEA come from the germline V gene. V lost 4 bases, J lost 7 bases, and 8 bases stayed unmatched. The CDR3 bases are TGTGCCAGCAGCTCCATTAGCGGGGAGGGCGGGGAGCTGTTTTTT. It specifies CASSSISGEGGELFF.

This clone has a handful of counts. J is TRBJ2-7 and V is TRBV11-2, with TRBD2 identical over 7 bases. Germline V CDR1 and CDR2: SGHAT, FQNNGV. Germline trimming cut 1 base from V and 0 bases from J; bases unmatched to any gene: 6. The CDR3 has 16 residues. DNA of the CDR3: TGTGCCAGCAGCTTAGGGGCTAGCGGCAGCTCCTACGAGCAGTACTTC. It is translated as CASSLGASGSSYEQYF.

The gene calls are TRBV28 and TRBJ2-7; tentative D call: TRBD1 (5 bases). Looked up from germline, CDR1 is MDHEN and CDR2 is SYDVKM. V gave up 3 bases and J gave up 2 bases, with 11 bases separating them. The CDR3 consists of 14 residues. In DNA, the CDR3 is TGTGCCAGCAGTTTTTTTACAGGAGCCTACGAGCAGTACTTC. It specifies CASSFFTGAYEQYF.

This clone was counted only a few times. V usage is TRBV28 and J usage is TRBJ2-2; 10 bases map to TRBD1. Trimming removed 6 bases from V and 6 bases from J; junction bases left unmatched: 13. Germline CDR1 reads MDHEN; CDR2 reads SYDVKM. This CDR3 region has 17 residues. The CDR3 DNA follows: TGTGCCAGCAGCCGGCCGTGGGACAGGGGATCCCCCGGGGAGCTGTTTTTT. It specifies CASSRPWDRGSPGELFF.

V usage is TRBV5-4 and J usage is TRBJ2-7; TRBD2 aligns across 13 bases. Germline CDR1 is SGHNT and CDR2 is YYREEE (reference sequence). This CDR3 contains 17 residues. The J segment lost 0 bases and the V segment lost 0 bases, leaving 3 bases of the junction unmatched. CDR3 region: CASSLGTSGRGSYEQYF. As DNA, the CDR3 is TGTGCCAGCAGCTTGGGGACTAGCGGGAGAGGCTCCTACGAGCAGTACTTC.

The rearrangement links TRBV27 to TRBJ2-3, with 7 bases that match TRBD1. The CDR3 consists of 15 residues. Trimming at V came to 5 bases and at J to 1 base, leaving 6 bases not matched to a gene. Germline V CDR1 and CDR2: MNHEY, SMNVEV (reference sequence). The DNA of the CDR3 is TGTGCCAGCAGTATGGTAGGGGGCGGCACAGATACGCAGTATTTT. This gives the protein CASSMVGGGTDTQYF.

This clone turned up a few times. This may be a read error, as it is one base from a much larger clone. The rearrangement uses TRBV6-5 and TRBJ2-3; 11 bases fit TRBD2. CDR1 MNHEY and CDR2 SVGAGI come from the germline V gene. Trimming cost V 5 bases and J 0 bases; bases outside gene matches: 1. There are 15 residues in the CDR3. The chain's CDR3 is CASSRTSGSTDTQYF. In nucleotides, the CDR3 is TGTGCCAGCAGTCGGACTAGCGGGAGCACAGATACGCAGTATTTT.

As for this clone: Germline and junction disagree at one end, which may indicate a read error. The gene calls are TRBV6-1 and TRBJ1-5; a possible D gene is TRBD1 (5 bases). Germline lookup yields CDR1 MNHNS and CDR2 SASEGT. The CDR3 extends over 14 amino acids. The CDR3 spells CASTNAAGNLPQHF. DNA of the CDR3: TGTGCCAGCACTAACGCGGCAGGGAATCTGCCCCAGCATTTT.

This clone was observed a handful of times. The chain employs TRBV20-1 and TRBJ1-1; D is unclear. Germline V gene lookup returns CDR1 DFQATT and CDR2 SNEGSKA (reference sequence). V lost 3 bases to trimming and J lost 2 bases, with 4 bases between them. The CDR3 has 11 residues. DNA of the CDR3: TGCAGTGCTAGCAGTAACACTGAAGCTTTCTTT. Encoded protein: CSASSNTEAFF.

This chain uses TRBV6-5 with TRBJ1-1; D call uncertain. V lost 6 bases and J lost 3, with 11 bases in between. Per the germline V gene, CDR1 is MNHEY and CDR2 is SVGAGI. The CDR3 length is 13 residues. CDR3 nucleotide sequence: TGTGCCAGCAGCTCCAACGAGGACACTGAAGCTTTCTTT. It codes for CASSSNEDTEAFF.

The CDR3 sequence is CASSYTTSGKDTQYF. In nucleotides, the CDR3 is TGTGCCAGCAGCTACACGACTAGCGGGAAAGATACGCAGTATTTT. J is TRBJ2-3 and V is TRBV7-2; TRBD2 matches at 11 bases. Trimming at V came to 4 bases and at J to 5 bases, leaving 5 bases not matched to a gene. The CDR3 covers 15 residues. The germline CDR1 and CDR2 sequences are SGHTA and FQGNSA.

This clone has a single count. The V call is TRBV9, the J call TRBJ2-1; maybe TRBD2 (7 bases). The length of the CDR3 is 14 residues. Germline-derived CDR1 and CDR2 are SGDLS and YYNGEE. V was clipped by 0 bases and J by 5 bases, with 9 bases between them. CDR3 DNA sequence: TGTGCCAGCAGCGTAGAGGGGGGGAACAATGAGCAGTTCTTC. Its protein product is CASSVEGGNNEQFF.

This chain links TRBV4-1 with TRBJ2-7, with D maybe TRBD1 (6 bases). This CDR3 contains 12 residues. The ends were cut back, 11 bases at V and 3 bases at J, with 14 bases in the middle. Germline V gene data show CDR1 as MGHRA and CDR2 as YSYEKL. This chain's CDR3 is CAPVGGFYEQYF. The CDR3 DNA follows: TGCGCCCCTGTTGGGGGCTTCTACGAGCAGTACTTC.

This clone was recorded a few times. The V gene is TRBV5-1, the J gene TRBJ2-1; 9 nucleotides line up with TRBD2. The length of the CDR3 is 15 residues. From germline, CDR1 is SGHRS and CDR2 YFSETQ. V shed 1 base and J 5 bases; nucleotides not matched to a gene: 4. CDR3 in amino acids: CASSLSLAGHNEQFF. The CDR3 DNA reads as TGCGCCAGCAGCTTGTCCCTAGCGGGACACAATGAGCAGTTCTTC.

CDR3 in amino acids: CASSHGTGVGYGYTF. DNA for the CDR3: TGTGCCAGCAGCCATGGGACAGGGGTTGGGTATGGCTACACCTTC. The chain links TRBV28 to TRBJ1-2, with TRBD1 matching 10 bases. Germline values: CDR1 MDHEN, CDR2 SYDVKM. V trimming: 6 bases; J trimming: 5 bases; junction bases outside the gene matches: 9. This CDR3 spans 15 amino acids.

The V gene is TRBV19, the J gene TRBJ2-1, with 8 positions matching TRBD2. Germline V gives CDR1 LNHDA, CDR2 SQIVND (reference sequence). The CDR3 is made up of 14 amino acids. V dropped 4 bases and J dropped 6; count of bases not matched to a gene: 5. In nucleotides, the CDR3 is TGTGCCAGTAGTAATACCGGGACTAGCAATGAGCAGTTCTTC. This sequence encodes CASSNTGTSNEQFF.

V is TRBV5-4 and J is TRBJ2-2; TRBD2 matches 7 bases. V was pared by 0 bases and J by 9 bases, with 8 bases of the junction left unmatched. The CDR3 spans 15 residues. CDR1 is SGHNT and CDR2 is YYREEE in the germline V gene (reference sequence). The CDR3 region has the DNA TGTGCCAGCAGCTTGGAGGCGGGAGTAACCCGGGAGCTGTTTTTT. Its translation: CASSLEAGVTRELFF.

The J gene is TRBJ2-5, the V gene TRBV2; 9 bases line up with TRBD2. Losses at the gene ends were 3 bases for V and 5 bases for J; bases not matched to a gene: 10. The CDR3 runs 16 residues. Germline CDR1 reads SNHLY; CDR2 reads FYNNEI. This CDR3 reads CASSDGDSGSLETQYF. CDR3 coding DNA: TGTGCCAGCAGTGATGGGGATAGCGGGAGTTTGGAGACCCAGTACTTC.

This clone was seen only a few times. The genes are TRBV4-3 and TRBJ1-2, with D unclear. Germline V gene data show CDR1 as LGHNA and CDR2 as YSLEER. The CDR3 sequence is 14 residues long. The V end was cut by 0 bases, the J end by 3 bases, with 8 bases between. The CDR3 DNA reads TGCGCCAGCAGCCAAGATGTTTCTGACTATGGCTACACCTTC. It yields the protein CASSQDVSDYGYTF.

The J gene is TRBJ2-3, the V gene TRBV7-9, with D unresolved. Deletions cut 7 bases from V and 6 bases from J, with 11 bases between. The CDR3 has 12 residues. CDR1 is SEHNR, CDR2 FQNEAQ, per germline (reference sequence). The CDR3 DNA sequence: TGTGCCAGCAAGCAGGCGATCGATACGCAGTATTTT. Translation: CASKQAIDTQYF.

The rearrangement uses TRBV10-3 and TRBJ2-2, with no clear D. The V end was cut by 1 base, the J end by 7 bases, with 13 bases between. Per the germline V gene, CDR1 is ENHRY and CDR2 is SYGVKD. The CDR3 is made up of 15 amino acids. CDR3 DNA sequence: TGTGCCATCAGTGAGTTCTCAGGCGTTGACGGGGAGCTGTTTTTT. Protein sequence: CAISEFSGVDGELFF.